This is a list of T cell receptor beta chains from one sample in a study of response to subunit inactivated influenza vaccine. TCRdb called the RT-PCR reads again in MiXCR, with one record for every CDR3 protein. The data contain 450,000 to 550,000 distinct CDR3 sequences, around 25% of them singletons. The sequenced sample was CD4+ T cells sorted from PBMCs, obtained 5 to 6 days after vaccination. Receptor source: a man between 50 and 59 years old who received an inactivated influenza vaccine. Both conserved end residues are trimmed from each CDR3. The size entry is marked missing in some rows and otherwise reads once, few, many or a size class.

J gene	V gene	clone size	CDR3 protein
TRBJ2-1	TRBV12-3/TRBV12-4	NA	ASSTGTPGVYNEQF
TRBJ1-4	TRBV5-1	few	ASSLQGSNEKLF
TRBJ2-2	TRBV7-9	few	ASSLVSATGELF
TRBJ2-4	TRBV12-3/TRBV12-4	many	ASSFDRAKNIQY
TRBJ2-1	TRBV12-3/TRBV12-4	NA	ASSTRASGGDEQF
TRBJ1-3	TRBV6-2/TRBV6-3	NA	ASSKAISGNTIY
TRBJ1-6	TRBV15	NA	ATSRGVTGGNSPLH
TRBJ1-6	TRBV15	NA	ATSSTGSSPLH
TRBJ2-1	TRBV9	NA	ASSARTSGSLYEQF
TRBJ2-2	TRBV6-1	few	ASNRDTGNTGELF
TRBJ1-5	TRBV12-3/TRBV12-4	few	ASSYRGLNLNQPQH
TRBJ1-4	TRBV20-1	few	SARSDRGKKLF
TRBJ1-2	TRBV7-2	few	ASSLVVMGAYGYT
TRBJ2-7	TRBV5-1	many	ASSLAGASYEQY
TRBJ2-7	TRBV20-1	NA	SAGGGPGYEQY
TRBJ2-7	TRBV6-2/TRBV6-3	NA	ASSYPGKGGEQY
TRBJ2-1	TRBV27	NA	ATKKTAGTSYNEQF
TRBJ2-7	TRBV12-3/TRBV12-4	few	ASSLGLLWD
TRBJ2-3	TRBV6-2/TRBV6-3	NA	ASSYSGEPQY
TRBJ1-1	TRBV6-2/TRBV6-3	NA	ASSWRGIMNTEAF
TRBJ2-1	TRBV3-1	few	ASSQDGGAYNEQF
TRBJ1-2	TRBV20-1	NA	SASSFRTASYGYT
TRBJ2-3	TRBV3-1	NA	ASSQGPGADTQY
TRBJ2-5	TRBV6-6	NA	ASSQTSGRSQY
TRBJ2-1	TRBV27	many	ASSFVDRVTMF
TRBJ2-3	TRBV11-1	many	ASSLSIWAGSSTDTQY
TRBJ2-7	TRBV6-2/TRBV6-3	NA	ASSYGGGGINSYEQY
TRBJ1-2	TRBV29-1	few	SVELIARVGYT
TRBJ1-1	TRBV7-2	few	ASSTQGGNTEAF